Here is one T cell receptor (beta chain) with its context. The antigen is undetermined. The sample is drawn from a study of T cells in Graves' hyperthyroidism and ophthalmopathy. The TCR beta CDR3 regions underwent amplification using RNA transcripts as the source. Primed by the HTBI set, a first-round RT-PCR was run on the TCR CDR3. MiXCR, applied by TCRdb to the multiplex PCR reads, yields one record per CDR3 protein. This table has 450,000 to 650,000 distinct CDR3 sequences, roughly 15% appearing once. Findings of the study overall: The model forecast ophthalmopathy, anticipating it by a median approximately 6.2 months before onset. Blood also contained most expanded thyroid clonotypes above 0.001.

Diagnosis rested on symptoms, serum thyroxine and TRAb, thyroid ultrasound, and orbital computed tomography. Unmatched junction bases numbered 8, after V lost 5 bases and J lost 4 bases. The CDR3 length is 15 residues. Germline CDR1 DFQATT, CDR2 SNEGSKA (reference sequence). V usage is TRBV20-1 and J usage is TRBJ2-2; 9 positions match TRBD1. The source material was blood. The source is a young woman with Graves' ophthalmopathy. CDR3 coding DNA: TGCAGTGCTCCTCTACAGGGGGCGGCCACCGGGGAGCTGTTTTTT. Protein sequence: CSAPLQGAATGELFF.